Following are 25 T cell receptor beta chains from one sample sequenced in a study of blood T cell repertoires in COVID-19. Repertoires were generated with immunoSEQ multiplex PCR, while TCRdb's copy carries only in-frame clones and drops some. The data show 200,000 to 250,000 clones, around 81% seen once. Sequencing was done on a sample of peripheral blood. These receptors all come from a woman aged 60 to 75 with acute or convalescent COVID-19.

This chain joins TRBV6-4 and TRBJ2-3; TRBD2 agrees at 9 bases. This CDR3 spans 14 amino acids. V lost 6 bases to trimming and J lost 1 base; unmatched junction nucleotides: 2. Germline V lookup: CDR1 MRHNA, CDR2 SNTAGT. The CDR3: CASSVAGGTDTQYF. The CDR3 coding sequence is TGTGCCAGCAGCGTAGCGGGGGGCACAGATACGCAGTATTTT.

This chain connects TRBV30 to TRBJ1-1, with no clear D. The V end was cut by 3 bases, the J end by 5 bases, with 10 bases between. CDR1 GTSNPN and CDR2 SVGIG come from the germline V gene (reference sequence). The CDR3 contains 12 residues. For the CDR3, the DNA is TGTGCCTGGAGCCGGGAGAAGACTGAAGCTTTCTTT. It yields the protein CAWSREKTEAFF.

As concerns this clone: The identical CDR3 is also encoded by other nucleotide sequences in the sample. The chain combines TRBV12-3 or TRBV12-4 with TRBJ1-1; D unresolved. Trimming cost V 4 bases and J 1 base, with 7 bases left between them. This CDR3 is built from 13 residues. Written as DNA, the CDR3 is TGTGCCAGCAGTTACAGCTCGAACACTGAAGCTTTCTTT. This codes for CASSYSSNTEAFF.

Comment on this clone: The junction departs from the called germline gene at one end, perhaps through a read error. The chain couples TRBV7-9 to TRBJ1-2; a possible D gene is TRBD1 (5 bases). Looked up from germline, CDR1 is SEHNR and CDR2 is FQNEAQ (reference sequence). This CDR3 spans 15 amino acids. CDR3 in amino acids: CASSIANGGNYGYTF. In nucleotides, the CDR3 is TGTGCCAGCAGCATAGCCAACGGGGGGAACTATGGCTACACCTTC.

The chain joins TRBV5-8 to TRBJ1-5; no firm D call. The CDR3 loop spans 15 amino acids. V was trimmed by 4 bases and J by 7 bases, leaving 18 bases between them. Germline V lookup: CDR1 SGHTS, CDR2 YDEGEE. The CDR3 region is CASSGGRVGEQPQHF. CDR3 DNA: TGTGCCAGCAGCGGTGGCCGGGTAGGCGAACAGCCCCAGCATTTT. Using reference TRBV5-8 and TRBJ1-5 for the parts outside the CDR3, the full variable domain is EAGVTQSPTHLIKTRGQQATLRCSPISGHTSVYWYQQALGLGLQFLLWYDEGEERNRGNFPPRFSGRQFPNYSSELNVNALELEDSALYLCASSGGRVGEQPQHFGDGTRLSIL.

The chain is built from TRBV25-1 and TRBJ1-2, with D unresolved. Germline CDR1 reads MGHDK; CDR2 reads SYGVNS. Trimming pared 2 bases from V and 2 bases from J, leaving 3 bases between. The CDR3 is 12 amino acids. The CDR3 coding sequence is TGTGCCAGCAGTGAAACAAACTATGGCTACACCTTC. This sequence encodes CASSETNYGYTF.

This chain links TRBV6-2 or TRBV6-3 with TRBJ2-3; 13 positions match TRBD2. J lost 2 bases, V lost 4 bases, and 3 bases had no gene match. CDR1 is MNHEY and CDR2 is SVGEGT in the germline V gene. The CDR3 length is 16 residues. CDR3 bases: TGTGCCAGCAGTTCCGGACTAGCGGGGGCCACAGATACGCAGTATTTT. Its protein is CASSSGLAGATDTQYF.

This clone was counted a few times. CDR3 amino acids: CASSRFSGEGEAFF. The CDR3 region has the DNA TGTGCCAGCAGCCGGTTTTCAGGGGAGGGTGAAGCTTTCTTT. The genes are TRBV5-6 and TRBJ1-1; D possibly corresponds to TRBD1 (6 bases). V lost 4 bases and J lost 7, with 17 bases in between. Germline V CDR1 and CDR2: SGHDT, YYEEEE. CDR3 size: 14 residues.

Remarks on this clone: Other nucleotide sequences in the sample specify the same CDR3. The chain joins TRBV7-2 to TRBJ1-6, with 7 bases fitting TRBD1. Losses at the gene ends were 0 bases for V and 8 bases for J; bases not matched to a gene: 4. Germline CDR1 and CDR2: SGHTA and FQGNSA. The CDR3 spans 15 residues. The DNA for the CDR3 is TGTGCCAGCAGCTTAGCAACAGGGGTAGATTCACCCCTCCACTTT. Amino acids: CASSLATGVDSPLHF.

The chain recombines TRBV5-4 with TRBJ2-3; 8 bases fit TRBD2. This CDR3 region has 15 residues. CDR1 is SGHNT, CDR2 YYREEE, per germline (reference sequence). The ends lost 4 bases at V and 3 bases at J; junction bases unmatched: 7. This chain's CDR3 is CASSPGTRGTDTQYF. For the CDR3, the DNA is TGTGCCAGCAGCCCCGGGACTAGGGGGACAGATACGCAGTATTTT.

The chain combines TRBV2 with TRBJ2-7, with D uncertain. V lost 8 bases and J 0 bases, leaving 8 bases between the germline ends. Germline V gene data show CDR1 as SNHLY and CDR2 as FYNNEI. The CDR3 sequence is 12 residues long. The CDR3 sequence is CASGEDSYEQYF. The CDR3 DNA is TGTGCCAGCGGAGAGGACTCCTACGAGCAGTACTTC.

The table lists this clone with a count of one. This chain connects TRBV9 to TRBJ1-6; 7 positions match TRBD1. The CDR3 is 15 amino acids. V was clipped by 3 bases and J by 5 bases; unmatched bases: 5. Germline CDR1 SGDLS, CDR2 YYNGEE. The DNA of the CDR3 is TGTGCCAGCAGCGGACTGGGACAGAATAATTCACCCCTCCACTTT. This encodes CASSGLGQNNSPLHF.

The CDR3 here is CAWSPPRQGHTEAFF. DNA of the CDR3: TGTGCCTGGAGCCCACCCCGACAGGGCCACACTGAAGCTTTCTTT. The rearrangement uses TRBV30 and TRBJ1-1; TRBD1 aligns across 7 bases. The trim removed 3 bases at V and 3 bases at J, leaving 10 bases unmatched. This CDR3 is 15 amino acids long. CDR1 is GTSNPN, CDR2 SVGIG, per germline (reference sequence).

V usage is TRBV19 and J usage is TRBJ1-1; D gene ambiguous. This CDR3 contains 14 residues. Per germline, CDR1 LNHDA and CDR2 SQIVND (reference sequence). V lost 3 bases and J lost 0, with 8 bases in between. The CDR3 loop is CASSMAVMNTEAFF. The CDR3 DNA sequence: TGTGCCAGTAGTATGGCGGTAATGAACACTGAAGCTTTCTTT.

The V and J genes are TRBV28 and TRBJ1-2; 7 nucleotides match TRBD1. With 4 bases clipped from V and 8 bases from J, the junction kept 10 bases outside the gene matches. There are 14 residues in the CDR3. CDR1 MDHEN and CDR2 SYDVKM come from the germline V gene. Here the CDR3 reads CASSSSGTVGGYTF. The CDR3 coding sequence is TGTGCCAGCAGTTCATCCGGGACAGTGGGGGGCTACACCTTC.

Note on this clone: Different DNA sequences within this sample yield the same CDR3. The chain links TRBV19 to TRBJ1-5; unclear D gene. Trimming took off 1 base at V and 0 bases at J, with 7 bases between the two ends. This CDR3 spans 15 amino acids. Germline CDR1 and CDR2: LNHDA and SQIVND (reference sequence). The CDR3 here is CASSIGGYSNQPQHF. The CDR3 DNA reads as TGTGCCAGTAGTATAGGAGGATATAGCAATCAGCCCCAGCATTTT. The entire variable domain, with the rest obtained from reference TRBV19 and TRBJ1-5, is as follows: DGGITQSPKYLFRKEGQNVTLSCEQNLNHDAMYWYRQDPGQGLRLIYYSQIVNDFQKGDIAEGYSVSREKKESFPLTVTSAQKNPTAFYLCASSIGGYSNQPQHFGDGTRLSIL.

The chain joins TRBV7-2 to TRBJ1-4; 7 nucleotides match TRBD1. The CDR3 contains 15 residues. V lost 1 base to trimming and J lost 5 bases; unmatched junction nucleotides: 4. The germline V gene has CDR1 SGHTA and CDR2 FQGNSA. CDR3 in amino acids: CASSLGGQTNEKLFF. Written as DNA, the CDR3 is TGTGCCAGCAGCTTAGGGGGACAGACCAATGAAAAACTGTTTTTT.

The V and J genes are TRBV7-8 and TRBJ2-7; D is unclear. The CDR3 is 12 residues long. CDR1 SGHVS and CDR2 FQNEAQ come from the germline V gene. Trimming took 4 bases from V and 4 from J, leaving 8 bases between them. Written as DNA, the CDR3 is TGTGCCAGCAGCTCTACCGGGTACGAGCAGTACTTC. Translated, it gives CASSSTGYEQYF.

The rearrangement uses TRBV7-2 and TRBJ2-7; possible D gene TRBD1, 6 bases. The CDR3 has 15 residues. The germline V gene encodes CDR1 SGHTA and CDR2 FQGNSA. V shed 2 bases and J shed 3 bases, with 14 bases lying between them. The CDR3 DNA reads TGTGCCAGCAGCTTAAATTGGGGGCTAGGCTACGAGCAGTACTTC. This encodes CASSLNWGLGYEQYF.

This chain joins TRBV3-1 (or the pseudogene TRBV3-2) and TRBJ1-2; D ambiguous. CDR1 and CDR2 (germline): LGHDT, YNNKEL (reference sequence). The CDR3 runs 13 residues. The V gene lost 4 bases and the J gene lost 3 bases, with 9 bases spanning the gap. The CDR3, as DNA: TGTGCCAGCAGCCCTCTGGCCCACTATGGCTACACCTTC. Translation gives CASSPLAHYGYTF.

This rearrangement joins TRBV19 to TRBJ2-1; TRBD2 agrees at 8 bases. The CDR3 is 13 amino acids. The J segment lost 10 bases and the V segment lost 3 bases, leaving 5 bases of the junction unmatched. Germline CDR1 is LNHDA and CDR2 is SQIVND (reference sequence). The CDR3 coding sequence is TGTGCCAGTAGTATTGCGGGGGGCAGAGAGCAGTTCTTC. This encodes CASSIAGGREQFF. Complete variable domain (other parts from reference TRBV19 and TRBJ2-1): DGGITQSPKYLFRKEGQNVTLSCEQNLNHDAMYWYRQDPGQGLRLIYYSQIVNDFQKGDIAEGYSVSREKKESFPLTVTSAQKNPTAFYLCASSIAGGREQFFGPGTRLTVL.

This clone was seen only a few times. Different DNA sequences within this sample yield the same CDR3. This chain joins TRBV19 and TRBJ1-1; D not resolved. The ends were cut back, 3 bases at V and 1 base at J, with 9 bases in the middle. In germline, CDR1 is LNHDA, CDR2 SQIVND (reference sequence). The CDR3 loop spans 14 amino acids. The CDR3 DNA reads TGTGCCAGTAGTATCGGCCAGCGGAACACTGAAGCTTTCTTT. It encodes CASSIGQRNTEAFF.

This clone was counted between two and nine times. The rearrangement links TRBV2 to TRBJ2-7, with D tentatively TRBD2 (7 bases). Trimming removed 1 base at V and 2 bases at J, with 12 bases between. CDR1 is SNHLY, CDR2 FYNNEI, per germline. The CDR3 length is 15 residues. CDR3 bases: TGTGCCAGCAGTGAAGAACGGGGGGCTACCTACGAGCAGTACTTC. The encoded protein is CASSEERGATYEQYF.

The V gene is TRBV9, the J gene TRBJ2-3; 7 bases map to TRBD2. Germline V CDR1 and CDR2: SGDLS, YYNGEE. V lost 4 bases, J lost 4 bases, and 12 bases stayed unmatched. The CDR3 runs 16 residues. The CDR3: CASSPQRLGGADTQYF. The CDR3 DNA follows: TGTGCCAGCAGCCCCCAGAGGTTGGGGGGGGCAGATACGCAGTATTTT.

Turning to this clone: A junction boundary mismatches the germline segment, possibly from a read error. The chain carries TRBV6-1 and TRBJ2-7; perhaps TRBD1 as D (6 bases). Germline V gene data show CDR1 as MNHNS and CDR2 as SASEGT. CDR3 size: 16 residues. The CDR3 DNA reads as TGTGCCAGCAGTGAATACAGGTTGGGGGCCTCCCACGAGCAGTACTTC. Amino acids: CASSEYRLGASHEQYF.